The next 32 T cell receptor beta chains were all read from a single sample in a study of cytomegalovirus exposure and HLA in healthy donors. Both 60 Vbeta primers and 13 Jbeta primers went into the PCR. Produced via immunoSEQ multiplex PCR; TCRdb's table is partial and in-frame only. The table includes 170,000 or so clones, approximately 84% detected once. The sequencing input was PBMCs. These TCRs come from a boy between 2 and 10 years old in good health and CMV-seronegative.

V usage is TRBV5-1 and J usage is TRBJ2-7, with 10 bases that match TRBD1. The CDR3 is 17 amino acids. Looked up from germline, CDR1 is SGHRS and CDR2 is YFSETQ. The junction had 10 bases not matched to a gene; V was cut back by 1 base and J by 3 bases. The CDR3 region has the DNA TGCGCCAGCAGCTTGAGGGGTAGCCGGGACAGGGGCTACGAGCAGTACTTC. Translated, it gives CASSLRGSRDRGYEQYF.

V is TRBV2 and J is TRBJ2-1; D is uncertain. V was clipped by 2 bases and J by 2 bases, with 7 bases between them. Germline loops: CDR1 SNHLY, CDR2 FYNNEI. The CDR3 contains 14 residues. CDR3 bases: TGTGCCAGCAGTGAAAGGCTAGCCTACAATGAGCAGTTCTTC. As protein: CASSERLAYNEQFF.

This chain connects TRBV19 to TRBJ1-5, with D maybe TRBD1 (6 bases). The CDR3 has 15 residues. The germline CDR1 and CDR2 sequences are LNHDA and SQIVND (reference sequence). Trimming pared 4 bases from V and 0 bases from J, leaving 10 bases between. CDR3 DNA sequence: TGTGCCAGTAGTAGCCAGACAGGTAGCAATCAGCCCCAGCATTTT. Amino acids: CASSSQTGSNQPQHF.

This clone was seen more than once but under ten times. The V and J genes are TRBV6-5 and TRBJ1-3; D not certain. From germline, CDR1 is MNHEY and CDR2 SVGAGI. The V gene lost 8 bases and the J gene lost 4 bases, with 15 bases spanning the gap. This CDR3 is 14 amino acids long. Here the CDR3 DNA reads TGTGCCAGCCGGGTCGGCCCGGGAGGAAACACCATATATTTT. It translates to CASRVGPGGNTIYF.

This chain uses TRBV6-5 with TRBJ2-1, with TRBD2 matching 13 bases. This CDR3 is 15 amino acids long. V lost 2 bases and J lost 8; bases outside the gene matches: 3. Germline values: CDR1 MNHEY, CDR2 SVGAGI. CDR3 DNA: TGTGCCAGCAGTTACCCGGGACTAGCGGGATATGAGCAGTTCTTC. This sequence encodes CASSYPGLAGYEQFF.

The J gene is TRBJ2-5, the V gene TRBV30, with D perhaps matching TRBD2 (6 bases). The germline CDR1 and CDR2 sequences are GTSNPN and SVGIG (reference sequence). The CDR3 totals 16 residues. Trimming took off 5 bases at V and 4 bases at J, with 23 bases between the two ends. The CDR3 sequence: CAWGSRLVGSLETQYF. CDR3 in DNA: TGTGCCTGGGGGTCACGACTAGTAGGTTCTCTAGAGACCCAGTACTTC.

This clone has a single count. The rearrangement links TRBV13 to TRBJ1-3; no definite D call. Per germline, CDR1 PRHDT and CDR2 FYEKMQ (reference sequence). V was trimmed by 4 bases and J by 4 bases, leaving 5 bases between them. CDR3 length equals 12 residues. The CDR3 sequence: CASSSQGNTIYF. The CDR3 DNA sequence: TGTGCCAGCAGCTCGCAGGGAAACACCATATATTTT.

V usage is TRBV28 and J usage is TRBJ2-7, with 9 bases fitting TRBD2. CDR1 and CDR2 (germline): MDHEN, SYDVKM. The junction had 22 bases not matched to a gene; V was cut back by 4 bases and J by 3 bases. This CDR3 has 20 amino acids. The CDR3 sequence is CASSSGVWAKSSGELYEQYF. CDR3 nucleotide sequence: TGTGCCAGCAGTTCGGGTGTGTGGGCCAAATCTAGCGGGGAACTCTACGAGCAGTACTTC.

The chain links TRBV7-9 to TRBJ2-7; D is uncertain. Germline CDR1 and CDR2: SEHNR and FQNEAQ (reference sequence). CDR3 length equals 13 residues. Trimming stripped 5 bases from V and 2 bases from J, with 10 bases between. CDR3 coding DNA: TGTGCCAGCAGCCCCTCCACAGCCTACGAGCAGTACTTC. Its protein product is CASSPSTAYEQYF.

This clone appeared once. The J gene is TRBJ1-3, the V gene TRBV6-6, with D uncertain. The CDR3 sequence is 15 residues long. Trimming stripped 2 bases from V and 6 bases from J, with 14 bases between. Per germline, CDR1 MNHNY and CDR2 SVGAGI (reference sequence). The CDR3 DNA sequence: TGTGCCAGCAGTTACGGCGTCAGGCTCGCAAACACCATATATTTT. It codes for CASSYGVRLANTIYF.

The rearrangement uses TRBV19 and TRBJ2-7, with TRBD1 identical over 8 bases. J was trimmed by 4 bases and V by 7 bases; bases with no gene match: 12. The CDR3 is 15 amino acids. Germline CDR1 LNHDA, CDR2 SQIVND (reference sequence). Written as DNA, the CDR3 is TGTGCCAGTACCGCCGGGGCAGGGGGCGGGTACGAGCAGTACTTC. Translation gives CASTAGAGGGYEQYF.

The V gene is TRBV5-1, the J gene TRBJ2-1; 7 bases map to TRBD1. Germline lookup yields CDR1 SGHRS and CDR2 YFSETQ. J lost 8 bases, V lost 4 bases, and 9 bases had no gene match. The CDR3 consists of 14 residues. The CDR3 DNA sequence: TGCGCCAGCAGCCCCGGACAGGTTCGCGATGAGCAGTTCTTC. Its protein is CASSPGQVRDEQFF.

This chain joins TRBV29-1 and TRBJ2-5; D is ambiguous. Near its end, the DNA agrees better with TRBJ2-7, so the J call may be wrong. This CDR3 is 13 amino acids long. Germline CDR1 SQVTM, CDR2 ANQGSEA. The CDR3 DNA is TGCAGCGTTGAGGTGGTCGGGTCCTACGAGCAGTACTTC. Translating it yields CSVEVVGSYEQYF.

This clone was detected only a few times. The chain recombines TRBV7-6 with TRBJ1-2, with unresolved D. The CDR3 has 17 residues. V lost 0 bases and J 4 bases, leaving 18 bases between the germline ends. Germline CDR1 and CDR2: SGHVS and FNYEAQ. DNA of the CDR3: TGTGCCAGCAGCTTAGCCGTAGGGAGGGTGGGAAGCTATGGCTACACCTTC. Its translation: CASSLAVGRVGSYGYTF.

This sequence joins TRBV21-1 and TRBJ2-7; TRBD1 is taken as the D call from the table, unchecked against the DNA. TRBV21-1 is an annotated pseudogene. The CDR3 length is 15 residues. For the CDR3, the DNA is TGTGCCAGCACCCTACCGGGACAGGTCTCCTACGAGCAGTACTTC. This encodes CASTLPGQVSYEQYF.

This clone was recorded a few times. This chain uses TRBV6-5 with TRBJ1-1; TRBD1 matches at 7 bases. This CDR3 comprises 14 residues. Trimming took 8 bases from V and 6 from J; bases not matched to a gene: 12. Germline V gives CDR1 MNHEY, CDR2 SVGAGI. The CDR3 reads CASSRQGTVAEAFF. In DNA, the CDR3 is TGTGCCAGCTCGCGACAGGGAACGGTCGCTGAAGCTTTCTTT.

This clone was seen a few times. The J gene is TRBJ1-1, the V gene TRBV5-4, with 12 positions matching TRBD1. V trimming: 4 bases; J trimming: 5 bases; junction bases outside the gene matches: 9. The CDR3 spans 16 residues. Germline loops: CDR1 SGHNT, CDR2 YYREEE (reference sequence). The CDR3 reads CASSMMGTGGRTEAFF. In nucleotides, the CDR3 is TGTGCCAGCAGCATGATGGGGACAGGGGGCAGAACTGAAGCTTTCTTT.

This clone was found a few times. V gene TRBV6-5 combines with J gene TRBJ1-1; no firm D call. This CDR3 spans 12 amino acids. Trimming pared 8 bases from V and 7 bases from J, leaving 14 bases between. The V gene's germline CDR1 is MNHEY and CDR2 SVGAGI. Here the CDR3 reads CASGPGLFEAFF. CDR3 bases: TGTGCCAGCGGCCCCGGACTTTTTGAAGCTTTCTTT.

This clone was observed a handful of times. The V gene is TRBV19, the J gene TRBJ2-7; D may be TRBD2 (6 bases). The CDR3 consists of 13 residues. Trimming took off 5 bases at V and 4 bases at J, with 12 bases between the two ends. In germline, CDR1 is LNHDA, CDR2 SQIVND (reference sequence). CDR3 nucleotide sequence: TGTGCCAGTAGTCCGACTAGTAGGTACGAGCAGTACTTC. This encodes CASSPTSRYEQYF.

The chain employs TRBV27 and TRBJ2-1; no clear D. The CDR3 loop spans 12 amino acids. Between the trimmed V and J ends, which lost 9 bases and 4 bases, there was a span of 10 bases. Germline CDR1 and CDR2: MNHEY and SMNVEV (reference sequence). The CDR3 DNA reads TGTGCCAGGATCTCTAGTTACAATGAGCAGTTCTTC. This gives the protein CARISSYNEQFF.

The V gene is TRBV6-1, the J gene TRBJ2-5, with D perhaps TRBD1 (5 bases). In germline, CDR1 is MNHNS, CDR2 SASEGT. V lost 4 bases, J lost 4 bases, and 10 bases lay in between. This CDR3 region has 13 residues. The CDR3: CASSGDSLETQYF. For the CDR3, the DNA is TGTGCCAGCAGTGGAGACAGCTTAGAGACCCAGTACTTC.

The chain links TRBV27 to TRBJ2-1, with 7 bases fitting TRBD2. V lost 5 bases and J lost 1; bases outside the gene matches: 11. The CDR3 runs 17 residues. Germline assignment: CDR1 MNHEY and CDR2 SMNVEV (reference sequence). For the CDR3, the DNA is TGTGCCAGCAGTCCCCTAAGTAGGGGAGGGTCCTACAATGAGCAGTTCTTC. Amino acids: CASSPLSRGGSYNEQFF.

This rearrangement joins TRBV27 to TRBJ1-4; D is unresolved. V lost 6 bases, J lost 5 bases, and 16 bases lay in between. The CDR3 is 15 residues long. Germline CDR1 reads MNHEY; CDR2 reads SMNVEV (reference sequence). Here the CDR3 reads CASSPTRAKNEKLFF. The DNA for the CDR3 is TGTGCCAGCAGCCCAACGCGGGCCAAAAATGAAAAACTGTTTTTT.

This clone was recorded once. The CDR3: CASADGGGTYEQYF. The CDR3 DNA reads TGTGCCAGTGCGGATGGCGGGGGGACCTACGAGCAGTACTTC. This chain uses TRBV19 with TRBJ2-7; the match to TRBD2 covers 8 bases. The CDR3 has 14 amino acids. In germline, CDR1 is LNHDA, CDR2 SQIVND (reference sequence). The V gene end was trimmed by 8 bases and the J gene end by 2 bases; junction bases not matched to a gene: 8.

The J gene is TRBJ2-7, the V gene TRBV2; 8 bases fit TRBD2. This CDR3 is built from 15 residues. Germline CDR1 reads SNHLY; CDR2 reads FYNNEI. Trimming took 4 bases from V and 0 from J; bases not matched to a gene: 5. The CDR3 reads CASSALAGPSYEQYF. The CDR3 DNA follows: TGTGCCAGCAGTGCGTTAGCGGGGCCCTCCTACGAGCAGTACTTC.

The chain has TRBV2 and TRBJ1-6; D gene uncertain. Germline loops: CDR1 SNHLY, CDR2 FYNNEI. Trimming shortened V by 3 bases and J by 5 bases, and 11 bases separated the two germline ends. The CDR3 runs to 15 residues. The CDR3 protein is CASSDPADNNSPLHF. The CDR3 DNA sequence: TGTGCCAGCAGTGATCCGGCAGACAATAATTCACCCCTCCACTTT.

Only one count was recorded for this clone. The chain recombines TRBV7-2 with TRBJ2-4; 13 positions agree with TRBD2. This CDR3 has 15 amino acids. Germline CDR1 is SGHTA and CDR2 is FQGNSA. V dropped 0 bases and J dropped 13; count of bases not matched to a gene: 6. CDR3 loop: CASSLATSGRALQYF. CDR3 sequence (DNA): TGTGCCAGCAGCTTAGCCACTAGCGGGAGGGCATTACAGTACTTC.

The CDR3 bases are TGTGCCAGCAGCTACCCGGGACAACACACAGATACGCAGTATTTT. Translation: CASSYPGQHTDTQYF. The rearrangement links TRBV5-6 to TRBJ2-3; possibly TRBD1 for D (6 bases). Trimming left V 3 bases short and J 2 bases short, with 13 bases between. The germline V gene has CDR1 SGHDT and CDR2 YYEEEE. This CDR3 is 15 amino acids long.

V and J are TRBV6-6 and TRBJ2-7; D is unclear. The CDR3 length is 13 residues. Germline V lookup: CDR1 MNHNY, CDR2 SVGAGI (reference sequence). V was pared by 2 bases and J by 4 bases, with 9 bases between. The CDR3 nucleotides are TGTGCCAGCAGTTACGTGCACCGGTACGAGCAGTACTTC. It codes for CASSYVHRYEQYF.

The chain recombines TRBV7-3 with TRBJ1-1; 9 bases map to TRBD1. The V gene end was trimmed by 5 bases and the J gene end by 6 bases; junction bases not matched to a gene: 13. The length of the CDR3 is 16 residues. The germline CDR1 and CDR2 sequences are SGHTA and FQGTGA. The CDR3 bases are TGTGCCAGCAGCCAACGACAGGGGGTGCCTATTGCTGAAGCTTTCTTT. It encodes CASSQRQGVPIAEAFF.

The chain links TRBV6-6 to TRBJ1-6, with a tentative D call TRBD1 (6 bases). The CDR3 covers 16 residues. Germline V gene data show CDR1 as MNHNY and CDR2 as SVGAGI (reference sequence). V was shortened by 4 bases and J by 11 bases, with 21 bases between the two germline ends. The CDR3 DNA reads as TGTGCCAGCAGTTTCGACGGGGGGGCTCGGGGGGCACCCCTCCACTTT. Translation: CASSFDGGARGAPLHF.

The chain is built from TRBV19 and TRBJ1-2; TRBD1 might be the D (6 bases). The CDR3 contains 14 residues. CDR1 and CDR2 (germline): LNHDA, SQIVND (reference sequence). The V end was cut by 5 bases, the J end by 3 bases, with 13 bases between. The CDR3 region is CASSGQGIHYGYTF. For the CDR3, the DNA is TGTGCCAGTAGTGGGCAGGGGATACACTATGGCTACACCTTC.